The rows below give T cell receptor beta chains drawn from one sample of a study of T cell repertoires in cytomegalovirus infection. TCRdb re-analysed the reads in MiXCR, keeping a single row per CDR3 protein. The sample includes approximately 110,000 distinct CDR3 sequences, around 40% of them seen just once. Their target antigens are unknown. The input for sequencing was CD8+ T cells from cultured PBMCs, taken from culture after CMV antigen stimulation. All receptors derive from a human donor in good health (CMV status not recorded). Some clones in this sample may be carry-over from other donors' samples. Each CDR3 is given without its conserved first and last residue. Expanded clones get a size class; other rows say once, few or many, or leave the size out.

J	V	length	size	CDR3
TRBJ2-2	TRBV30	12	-	AWSAGGHTGELF
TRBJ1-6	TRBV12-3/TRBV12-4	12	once	ASSLWGAGSPLH
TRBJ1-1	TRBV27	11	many	ASSLYPGTEAF
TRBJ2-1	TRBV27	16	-	ASSPQTTSGGFGDEQF
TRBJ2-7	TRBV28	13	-	ASSLSNMGSYEQY
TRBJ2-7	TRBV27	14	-	ASSPLLAGGIYEQY
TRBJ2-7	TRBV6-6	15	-	ASSYGIQRGFDYEQY
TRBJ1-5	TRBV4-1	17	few	ASSQDHWGANDGNQPQH
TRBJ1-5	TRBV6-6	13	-	ASSETDRLNQPQH
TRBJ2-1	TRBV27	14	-	ASSLTAGGSYNEQF
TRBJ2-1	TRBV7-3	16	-	ASSLYLAAGRAYNEQF
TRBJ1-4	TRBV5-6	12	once	ASSWDRDYEKLF
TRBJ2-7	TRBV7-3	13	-	ASSLMGGGGNEQY
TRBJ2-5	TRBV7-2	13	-	ASSHRTEILETQY
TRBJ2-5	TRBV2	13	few	ASSGGGGFEETQY
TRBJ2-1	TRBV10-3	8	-	ATQGVEQF
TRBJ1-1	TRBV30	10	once	ALTGMGTEAF
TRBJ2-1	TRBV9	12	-	ASSVGRPSYEQF
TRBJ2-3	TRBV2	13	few	ASSEVLAAMGTQY
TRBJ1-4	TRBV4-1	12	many	ASSLGPLDEKLF
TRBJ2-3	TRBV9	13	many	ASSPEGGSTDTQY
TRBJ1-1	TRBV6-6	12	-	ASSYIPARTEAF
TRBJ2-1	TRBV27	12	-	ASSLGTGVNEQF
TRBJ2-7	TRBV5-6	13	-	ASSFPKGNGYEQY
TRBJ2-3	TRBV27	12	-	ASSSRAPRDTQY
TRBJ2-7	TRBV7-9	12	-	ASSLVNSLGEQY
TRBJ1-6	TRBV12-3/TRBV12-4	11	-	ASSLEGNSPLH
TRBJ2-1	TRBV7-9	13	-	ASSHELAVNYEQF